This T cell receptor beta chain was found in a study of OX40 agonist ivuxolimab in advanced cancers. Blood got drawn at baseline, again on cycle 4 day 1, and then on cycle 7 day 1. The CDR3 has 14 residues. CDR1 and CDR2 from the germline V gene are MNHEY and SMNVEV (reference sequence). The V and J ends lost 4 bases and 2 bases respectively, with 12 bases between them. The assay was immunoSEQ multiplex PCR, and TCRdb's table has in-frame clones only and misses some. The profile shows approximately 44,000 clones, approximately 80% of them singletons. The receptor's source is an adult with an advanced solid tumor such as melanoma, head and neck, liver or kidney cancer. The chain has TRBV27 and TRBJ2-7; a possible D gene is TRBD1 (6 bases). The sample was CD4+ or CD8+ T cells sorted from blood, taken in a trial of the OX40 agonist ivuxolimab. In nucleotides, the CDR3 is TGTGCCAGCAGTTGGGGACACGAGGCCTACGAGCAGTACTTC. It specifies CASSWGHEAYEQYF.